This record covers a single T cell receptor (beta chain). Its cognate antigen is unknown. Included as multiple sclerosis controls were treatment-naive patients who had stable or active relapsing-remitting disease. TEMRA cells underwent FACS enrichment and CD8+ and CD4+ T cells underwent negative isolation. This sample was included in a study of CD8 T cells in Susac syndrome. Overall study findings and caveats: An acknowledgment was made by the study that its TCR sequencing and HLA analysis involved relatively few individuals.

Reverse transcription of roughly 0.45 to 1 ug RNA was carried out with random hexamers. TCRdb re-called the immunoSEQ multiplex PCR reads with MiXCR, one entry per CDR3 protein. The table records some 200,000 distinct CDR3 sequences, roughly 96% of them present only once. This clonotype originated in a human donor with multiple sclerosis. Sequenced input: CD4+ T cells from PBMCs.

CDR3 nucleotide sequence: TGCAGCGGCGGACACAAACTGAACACTGAAGCTTTCTTT. Encoded protein: CSGGHKLNTEAFF. V usage is TRBV29-1 and J usage is TRBJ1-1, with D possibly matching TRBD1 (5 bases). The germline V gene encodes CDR1 SQVTM and CDR2 ANQGSEA. The length of the CDR3 is 13 residues. Trimming took 7 bases from V and 0 from J, leaving 12 bases between them.